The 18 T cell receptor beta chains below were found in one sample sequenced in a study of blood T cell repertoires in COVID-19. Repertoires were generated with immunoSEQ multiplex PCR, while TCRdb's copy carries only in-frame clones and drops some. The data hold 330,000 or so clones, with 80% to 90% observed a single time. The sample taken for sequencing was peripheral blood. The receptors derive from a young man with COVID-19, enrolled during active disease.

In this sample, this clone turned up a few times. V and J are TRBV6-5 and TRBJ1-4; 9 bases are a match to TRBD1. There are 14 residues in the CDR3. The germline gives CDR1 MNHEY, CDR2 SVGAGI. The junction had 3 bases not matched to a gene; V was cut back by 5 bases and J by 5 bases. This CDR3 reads CASSQDRGNEKLFF. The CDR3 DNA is TGTGCCAGCAGTCAGGACAGGGGCAATGAAAAACTGTTTTTT.

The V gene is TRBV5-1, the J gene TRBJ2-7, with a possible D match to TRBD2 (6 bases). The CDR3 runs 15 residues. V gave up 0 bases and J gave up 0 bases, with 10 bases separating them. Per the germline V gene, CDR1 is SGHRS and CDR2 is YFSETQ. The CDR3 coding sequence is TGCGCCAGCAGCTTGGTACTAGCAAGCTCCTACGAGCAGTACTTC. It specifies CASSLVLASSYEQYF. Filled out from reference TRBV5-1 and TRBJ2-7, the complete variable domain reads KAGVTQTPRYLIKTRGQQVTLSCSPISGHRSVSWYQQTPGQGLQFLFEYFSETQRNKGNFPGRFSGRQFSNSRSEMNVSTLELGDSALYLCASSLVLASSYEQYFGPGTRLTVT.

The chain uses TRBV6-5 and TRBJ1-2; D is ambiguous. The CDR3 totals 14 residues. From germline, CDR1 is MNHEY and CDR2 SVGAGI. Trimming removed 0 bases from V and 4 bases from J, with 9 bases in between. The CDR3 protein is CASSYSNIGYGYTF. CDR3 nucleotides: TGTGCCAGCAGTTACTCTAACATTGGCTATGGCTACACCTTC.

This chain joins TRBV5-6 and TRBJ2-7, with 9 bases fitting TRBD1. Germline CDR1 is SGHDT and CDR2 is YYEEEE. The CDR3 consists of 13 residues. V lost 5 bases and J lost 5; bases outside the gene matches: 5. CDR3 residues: CASSSDRGHEQYF. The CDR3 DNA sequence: TGTGCCAGCAGTTCGGACAGGGGCCACGAGCAGTACTTC.

The CDR3 protein is CASSAQGASGANVLTF. CDR3 coding DNA: TGCGCCAGCAGCGCCCAGGGGGCGTCTGGGGCCAACGTCCTGACTTTC. The J gene is TRBJ2-6, the V gene TRBV5-1, with 8 bases that match TRBD1. Trimming took 4 bases from V and 1 from J; bases not matched to a gene: 4. This CDR3 is built from 16 residues. In germline, CDR1 is SGHRS, CDR2 YFSETQ.

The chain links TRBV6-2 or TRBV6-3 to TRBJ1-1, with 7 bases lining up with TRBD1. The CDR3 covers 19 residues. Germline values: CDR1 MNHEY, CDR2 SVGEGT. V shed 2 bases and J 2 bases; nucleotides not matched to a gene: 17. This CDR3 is CASSYAKLRQGLANTEAFF. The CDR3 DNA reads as TGTGCCAGCAGTTACGCGAAACTTCGACAGGGACTTGCTAACACTGAAGCTTTCTTT.

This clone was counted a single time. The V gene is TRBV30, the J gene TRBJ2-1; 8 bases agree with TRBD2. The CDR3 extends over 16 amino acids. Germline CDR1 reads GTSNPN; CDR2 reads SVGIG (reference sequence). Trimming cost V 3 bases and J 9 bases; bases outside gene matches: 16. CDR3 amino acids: CAWSYWRGLEAFEQFF. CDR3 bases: TGTGCCTGGAGCTATTGGAGGGGACTAGAAGCATTTGAGCAGTTCTTC.

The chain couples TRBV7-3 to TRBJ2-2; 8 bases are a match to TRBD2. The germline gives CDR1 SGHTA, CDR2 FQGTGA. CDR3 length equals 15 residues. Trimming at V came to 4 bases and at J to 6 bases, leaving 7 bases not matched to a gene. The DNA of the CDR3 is TGTGCCAGCAGCTCATCTGGACTAGCATCCGGGGAGCTGTTTTTT. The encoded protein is CASSSSGLASGELFF.

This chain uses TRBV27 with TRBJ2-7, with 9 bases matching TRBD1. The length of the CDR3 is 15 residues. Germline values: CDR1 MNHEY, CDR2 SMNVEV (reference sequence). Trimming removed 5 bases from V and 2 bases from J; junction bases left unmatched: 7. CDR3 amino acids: CASSLRTGAPYEQYF. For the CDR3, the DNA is TGTGCCAGCAGTCTCCGGACAGGGGCTCCCTACGAGCAGTACTTC.

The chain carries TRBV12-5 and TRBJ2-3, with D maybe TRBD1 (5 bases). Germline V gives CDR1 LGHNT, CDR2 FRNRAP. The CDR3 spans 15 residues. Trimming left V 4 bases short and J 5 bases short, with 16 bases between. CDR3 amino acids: CASGSQQGYKDTQYF. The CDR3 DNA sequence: TGTGCTAGTGGTTCACAGCAGGGTTATAAAGATACGCAGTATTTT. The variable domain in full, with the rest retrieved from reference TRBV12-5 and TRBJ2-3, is DARVTQTPRHKVTEMGQEVTMRCQPILGHNTVFWYRQTMMQGLELLAYFRNRAPLDDSGMPKDRFSAEMPDATLATLKIQPSEPRDSAVYFCASGSQQGYKDTQYFGPGTRLTVL.

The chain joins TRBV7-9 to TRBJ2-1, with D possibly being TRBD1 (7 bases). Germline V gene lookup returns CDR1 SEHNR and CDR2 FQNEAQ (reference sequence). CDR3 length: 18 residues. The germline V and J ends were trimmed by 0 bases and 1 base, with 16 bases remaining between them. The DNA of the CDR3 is TGTGCCAGCAGCTTAGCCTCCTCTTCAGGGGGGTCCTACAATGAGCAGTTCTTC. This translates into CASSLASSSGGSYNEQFF.

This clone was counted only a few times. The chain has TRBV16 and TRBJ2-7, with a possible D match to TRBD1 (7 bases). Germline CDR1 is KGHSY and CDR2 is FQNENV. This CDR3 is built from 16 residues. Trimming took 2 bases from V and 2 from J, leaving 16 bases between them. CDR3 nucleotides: TGTGCCAGCAGCCAAGTGGGAGGACAGGAAACCTACGAGCAGTACTTC. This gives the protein CASSQVGGQETYEQYF.

DNA for the CDR3: TGTGCCAGCAGCTTTGGGGCAGGGACAGCGAATGAGCAGTTCTTC. Its translation is CASSFGAGTANEQFF. The rearrangement links TRBV5-4 to TRBJ2-1; 7 nucleotides match TRBD1. The CDR3 contains 15 residues. The germline gives CDR1 SGHNT, CDR2 YYREEE (reference sequence). V was clipped by 2 bases and J by 7 bases; unmatched bases: 9.

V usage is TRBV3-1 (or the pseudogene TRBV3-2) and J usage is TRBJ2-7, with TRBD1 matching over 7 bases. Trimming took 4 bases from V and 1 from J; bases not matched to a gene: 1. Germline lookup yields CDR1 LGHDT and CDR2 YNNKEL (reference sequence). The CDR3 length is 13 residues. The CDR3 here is CASSPTGSYEQYF. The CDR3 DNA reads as TGTGCCAGCAGCCCGACAGGGTCCTACGAGCAGTACTTC.

The CDR3 DNA reads as TGCGCCAGCAGCCAAGTGGGGAGCAGCCAAGAGACCCAGTACTTC. Encoded protein: CASSQVGSSQETQYF. The V and J genes are TRBV4-3 and TRBJ2-5; tentative D call: TRBD2 (5 bases). Trimming took off 1 base at V and 1 base at J, with 10 bases between the two ends. The CDR3 length is 15 residues. CDR1 and CDR2 (germline): LGHNA, YSLEER.

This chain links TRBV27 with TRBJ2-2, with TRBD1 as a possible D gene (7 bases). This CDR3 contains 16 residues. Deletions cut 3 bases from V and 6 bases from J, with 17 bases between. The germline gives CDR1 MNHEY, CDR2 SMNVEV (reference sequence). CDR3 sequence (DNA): TGTGCCAGCAGTTTTTCGGTGGAGGGGGCGGCCGGGGAGCTGTTTTTT. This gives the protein CASSFSVEGAAGELFF.

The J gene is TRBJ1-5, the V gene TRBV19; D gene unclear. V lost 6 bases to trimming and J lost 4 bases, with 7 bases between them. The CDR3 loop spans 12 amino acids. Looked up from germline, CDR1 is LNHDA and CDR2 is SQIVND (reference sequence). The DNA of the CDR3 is TGTGCCAGTAGATCGGGAAATCAGCCCCAGCATTTT. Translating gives CASRSGNQPQHF.

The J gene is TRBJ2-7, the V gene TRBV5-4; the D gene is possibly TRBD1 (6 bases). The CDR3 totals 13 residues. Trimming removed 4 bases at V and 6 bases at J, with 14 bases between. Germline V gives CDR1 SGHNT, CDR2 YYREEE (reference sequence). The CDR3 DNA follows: TGTGCCAGCAGCGCCTCAACAGGGTTCGAGCAGTACTTC. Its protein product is CASSASTGFEQYF.